This T cell receptor (beta chain) came from a study of graft-versus-host responses after intestinal transplantation. Across the study: The recipients all started with anti-thymocyte globulin induction and then took tacrolimus and steroids for roughly 3 years. Study findings and constraints: GvH clones occurred in recipient marrow; some first appeared in ileum or blood.

The V gene end was trimmed by 6 bases and the J gene end by 0 bases; junction bases not matched to a gene: 12. The germline gives CDR1 SGHRS, CDR2 YFSETQ. The CDR3 length is 18 residues. The assay was immunoSEQ multiplex PCR, and TCRdb's table has in-frame clones only and misses some. Here the sample spans 1,700 or so clones, 85% to 95% being singletons. In regard to this clone: Its cognate antigen is unknown.

The sequence was obtained from a human patient who received an intestinal transplant, so some T cells may come from the graft donor. Material: PBMCs, obtained 16 days after intestinal transplant. This sequence joins TRBV5-1 and TRBJ2-2; TRBD2 agrees at 9 bases. The CDR3 here is CASTNPAAGGPNTGELFF. CDR3 nucleotide sequence: TGCGCCAGCACAAACCCCGCAGCGGGAGGCCCGAACACCGGGGAGCTGTTTTTT.